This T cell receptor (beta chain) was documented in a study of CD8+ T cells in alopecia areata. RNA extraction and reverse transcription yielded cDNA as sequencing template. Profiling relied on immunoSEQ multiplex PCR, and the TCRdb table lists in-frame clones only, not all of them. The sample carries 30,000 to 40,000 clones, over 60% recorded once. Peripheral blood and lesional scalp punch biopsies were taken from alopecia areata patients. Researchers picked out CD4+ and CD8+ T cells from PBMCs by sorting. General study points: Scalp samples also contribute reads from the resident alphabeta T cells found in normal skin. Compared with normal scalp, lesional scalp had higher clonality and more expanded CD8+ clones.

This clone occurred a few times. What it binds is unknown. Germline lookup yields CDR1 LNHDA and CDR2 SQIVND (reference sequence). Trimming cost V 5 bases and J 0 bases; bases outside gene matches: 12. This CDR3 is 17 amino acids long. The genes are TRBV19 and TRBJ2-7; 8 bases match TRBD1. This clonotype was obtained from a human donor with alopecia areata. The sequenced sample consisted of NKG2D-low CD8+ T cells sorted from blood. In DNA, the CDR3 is TGTGCCAGTAGTGCGGACCGGACAGGGATCGGCTCCTACGAGCAGTACTTC. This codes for CASSADRTGIGSYEQYF. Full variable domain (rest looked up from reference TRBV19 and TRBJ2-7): DGGITQSPKYLFRKEGQNVTLSCEQNLNHDAMYWYRQDPGQGLRLIYYSQIVNDFQKGDIAEGYSVSREKKESFPLTVTSAQKNPTAFYLCASSADRTGIGSYEQYFGPGTRLTVT.